The 9 T cell receptor beta chains given below trace back to one sample, sequenced in a study of cytomegalovirus exposure and HLA in healthy donors. This PCR relied on a set of 60 Vbeta primers and 13 Jbeta primers. Assay used: immunoSEQ multiplex PCR; TCRdb lists only in-frame clones, some missing. Altogether around 120,000 clones are present, roughly 82% being singletons, with the ten largest covering about 10%. Input material: PBMCs. These receptors all stem from a male donor in good health and CMV-seropositive.

This chain uses TRBV5-4 with TRBJ2-7; D might be TRBD2 (6 bases). Germline CDR1 reads SGHNT; CDR2 reads YYREEE (reference sequence). Trimming left V 4 bases short and J 4 bases short, with 18 bases between. This CDR3 is built from 15 residues. The CDR3 region is CASSGAGSHPYEQYF. The CDR3 DNA follows: TGTGCCAGCAGCGGCGCGGGATCCCATCCATACGAGCAGTACTTC.

V is TRBV4-2 and J is TRBJ2-3; tentatively, D is TRBD1 (5 bases). CDR1 is LGHNA and CDR2 is YNFKEQ in the germline V gene. This CDR3 contains 16 residues. V was cut by 4 bases and J by 0 bases, with 14 bases left in between. CDR3 in DNA: TGTGCCAGCAGCCCAGACCGTAGGGGCAGCACAGATACGCAGTATTTT. Translation: CASSPDRRGSTDTQYF.

The chain combines TRBV5-5 with TRBJ1-4; 8 nucleotides align to TRBD1. The CDR3 covers 16 residues. Germline trimming cut 0 bases from V and 8 bases from J; bases unmatched to any gene: 9. Germline V gene data show CDR1 as SGHKS and CDR2 as YYEKEE (reference sequence). The CDR3 here is CASSLGQGARGEKLFF. The CDR3 DNA reads as TGTGCCAGCAGCTTGGGGCAGGGGGCAAGGGGAGAAAAACTGTTTTTT.

This sequence joins TRBV7-9 and TRBJ2-3; 8 bases line up with TRBD1. Trimming removed 3 bases from V and 5 bases from J; junction bases left unmatched: 4. The V gene's germline CDR1 is SEHNR and CDR2 FQNEAQ (reference sequence). The CDR3 is 14 residues long. The CDR3 DNA reads as TGTGCCAGCAGCTTTGGACAGGGATTAGATACGCAGTATTTT. Protein sequence: CASSFGQGLDTQYF.

This clone came up once. At the DNA level, this CDR3 is encoded by other sequences in the same sample as well. The chain combines TRBV30 with TRBJ2-6; a weak D match, TRBD2 (6 bases). The CDR3 sequence is 16 residues long. Between the trimmed V and J ends, which lost 4 bases and 0 bases, there was a span of 13 bases. Looked up from germline, CDR1 is GTSNPN and CDR2 is SVGIG (reference sequence). CDR3 sequence: CAWKGAGTSGANVLTF. The CDR3 DNA sequence: TGTGCCTGGAAAGGGGCGGGAACCTCTGGGGCCAACGTCCTGACTTTC.

The gene calls are TRBV11-3 and TRBJ1-5; D is perhaps TRBD1 (5 bases). Germline-derived CDR1 and CDR2 are SGHNT and YENEEA. CDR3 length: 14 amino acids. V lost 5 bases and J 4 bases, leaving 12 bases between the germline ends. The CDR3 loop is CASSAGVANQPQHF. The CDR3 bases are TGTGCCAGCAGCGCGGGGGTAGCAAATCAGCCCCAGCATTTT.

The table lists this clone with a few counts. This rearrangement joins TRBV9 to TRBJ1-5, with TRBD1 as a possible D gene (5 bases). The CDR3 covers 15 residues. The ends were cut back, 4 bases at V and 4 bases at J, with 15 bases in the middle. Looked up from germline, CDR1 is SGDLS and CDR2 is YYNGEE. CDR3 amino acids: CASSTGGGRNQPQHF. The CDR3 region has the DNA TGTGCCAGCAGCACGGGGGGAGGGCGGAATCAGCCCCAGCATTTT.

The rearrangement joins TRBV5-4 to TRBJ2-7; 10 nucleotides align to TRBD1. The CDR3 extends over 15 amino acids. Trimming at V came to 2 bases and at J to 2 bases, leaving 4 bases not matched to a gene. CDR1 SGHNT and CDR2 YYREEE come from the germline V gene (reference sequence). CDR3 bases: TGTGCCAGCAGCTTCGGACAGGGGGGGACCTACGAGCAGTACTTC. Translated, it gives CASSFGQGGTYEQYF.

Only one count was recorded for this clone. V is TRBV13 and J is TRBJ2-3; 9 nucleotides agree with TRBD1. Germline CDR1 and CDR2: PRHDT and FYEKMQ (reference sequence). This CDR3 comprises 15 residues. V was pared by 3 bases and J by 4 bases, with 5 bases of the junction left unmatched. The CDR3 loop reads CASSFSDRGADTQYF. The CDR3 nucleotides are TGTGCCAGCAGCTTCTCGGACAGGGGCGCAGATACGCAGTATTTT.